The 27 T cell receptor beta chains listed next were all sequenced from one sample in a study of identical twins. TCRdb processed the 5' RACE reads anew with MiXCR; each CDR3 protein has one entry. The table shows approximately 620,000 distinct CDR3 sequences, with roughly 8% occurring only once. In addition, the sample was reused for a study of yellow fever vaccine responses in identical twins.

Sequenced material: PBMCs. Every receptor here comes from a woman younger than 30 in good health.

This clonotype was seen more than once but under ten times. V usage is TRBV29-1 and J usage is TRBJ2-2; D may be TRBD1 or TRBD2 (6 bases each). The CDR3 contains 15 residues. Germline V gene lookup returns CDR1 SQVTM and CDR2 ANQGSEA. V lost 1 base and J 5 bases, leaving 14 bases between the germline ends. CDR3 protein: CSVEVQRRGTGELFF. The CDR3 DNA reads TGCAGCGTTGAAGTCCAGCGGAGGGGGACCGGGGAGCTGTTTTTT.

The chain employs TRBV27 and TRBJ2-2, with 9 positions matching TRBD2. CDR3 length: 16 amino acids. J gave up 5 bases and V 11 bases, and 15 bases lay outside the gene matches. CDR1 MNHEY and CDR2 SMNVEV come from the germline V gene (reference sequence). CDR3 DNA: TGTGCCTCACTCGCCCTAACTAGCGGGTGGACCGGGGAGCTGTTTTTT. Amino acid sequence: CASLALTSGWTGELFF.

Only a few counts were recorded for this clonotype. The V and J genes are TRBV20-1 and TRBJ1-1, with D maybe TRBD1 (5 bases). Germline V gene sequence: CDR1 DFQATT, CDR2 SNEGSKA (reference sequence). This CDR3 has 12 amino acids. Trimming took 6 bases from V and 10 from J, leaving 18 bases between them. DNA of the CDR3: TGCAGTGCCGAGGGACGGACCGCGGGAGCTTTCTTT. It translates to CSAEGRTAGAFF.

This clonotype was counted ten times or more. The chain combines TRBV12-3 or TRBV12-4 with TRBJ2-1; D uncertain. Trimming stripped 1 base from V and 3 bases from J, with 10 bases between. The CDR3 spans 15 residues. The CDR3 is CASSLGLGFYNEQFF. The DNA of the CDR3 is TGTGCCAGCAGTTTAGGGCTGGGGTTCTACAATGAGCAGTTCTTC.

In its sample, this clonotype was seen many times. V gene TRBV10-3 combines with J gene TRBJ2-5; perhaps TRBD1 as D (5 bases). V dropped 2 bases and J dropped 7 bases, with 20 bases sitting between them. This CDR3 comprises 16 residues. Germline V gene data show CDR1 as ENHRY and CDR2 as SYGVKD. CDR3 bases: TGTGCCATCAGTGAGGGGTTGGGGCCCCCGCAGGGGACCCAGTACTTC. Translated: CAISEGLGPPQGTQYF.

The chain carries TRBV30 and TRBJ2-5; the D is unclear. Trimming removed 5 bases from V and 4 bases from J, with 14 bases in between. The CDR3 spans 13 residues. CDR1 and CDR2 from the germline V gene are GTSNPN and SVGIG (reference sequence). CDR3 DNA sequence: TGTGCCTGGGGACCTGAGGTGCGAGAGACCCAGTACTTC. This translates into CAWGPEVRETQYF.

The chain couples TRBV7-2 to TRBJ2-2; 8 nucleotides agree with TRBD2. This CDR3 is 15 amino acids long. Germline CDR1 reads SGHTA; CDR2 reads FQGNSA. V trimming: 5 bases; J trimming: 6 bases; junction bases outside the gene matches: 8. The CDR3 is CASSPPLAGPGELFF. The CDR3, as DNA: TGTGCCAGCAGCCCCCCGCTAGCGGGCCCCGGGGAGCTGTTTTTT.

A few counts support this clonotype. The chain has TRBV12-3 or TRBV12-4 and TRBJ2-1; D ambiguous. The CDR3 covers 15 residues. Trimming removed 8 bases from V and 3 bases from J, with 17 bases in between. The CDR3 region is CASSPPPPFYNEQFF. CDR3 DNA: TGTGCCAGCTCCCCCCCGCCACCGTTCTACAATGAGCAGTTCTTC.

This clonotype was seen a handful of times. The chain employs TRBV4-2 and TRBJ2-5, with TRBD1 matching over 9 bases. Trimming removed 5 bases from V and 4 bases from J; junction bases left unmatched: 11. The CDR3 totals 16 residues. Germline V gives CDR1 LGHNA, CDR2 YNFKEQ. CDR3 coding DNA: TGTGCCAGCAGCAGGGGGGCACAGGGGGCGGGAGAGACCCAGTACTTC. This sequence encodes CASSRGAQGAGETQYF.

This clonotype was observed many times. V usage is TRBV6-1 and J usage is TRBJ1-5; D is perhaps TRBD1 (6 bases). V lost 5 bases, J lost 6 bases, and 11 bases lay in between. In germline, CDR1 is MNHNS, CDR2 SASEGT. This CDR3 spans 13 amino acids. The CDR3 spells CASSTGWVQPQHF. DNA for the CDR3: TGTGCCAGCAGTACAGGGTGGGTTCAGCCCCAGCATTTT.

The chain employs TRBV30 and TRBJ1-6; D perhaps matches TRBD1 (5 bases). V was pared by 4 bases and J by 2 bases, with 6 bases between. This CDR3 is built from 13 residues. Germline V gives CDR1 GTSNPN, CDR2 SVGIG (reference sequence). This CDR3 reads CAWKGTYNSPLHF. CDR3 bases: TGTGCCTGGAAGGGGACCTATAATTCACCCCTCCACTTT.

This clonotype was found a few times. V is TRBV12-3 or TRBV12-4 and J is TRBJ2-2, with D maybe TRBD1 (6 bases). The CDR3 is 15 residues long. The V end lost 1 base, the J end lost 6 bases, and 12 bases lay between the germline ends. This CDR3 is CASSLGGRRAGELFF. In DNA, the CDR3 is TGTGCCAGCAGTTTAGGGGGGCGCAGGGCCGGGGAGCTGTTTTTT.

This clonotype was counted only a few times. The rearrangement uses TRBV5-1 and TRBJ2-5, with 9 bases lining up with TRBD1. J was trimmed by 5 bases and V by 4 bases; bases with no gene match: 12. This CDR3 comprises 16 residues. The germline V gene encodes CDR1 SGHRS and CDR2 YFSETQ. This CDR3 reads CASSPSMGQGAETQYF. As DNA, the CDR3 is TGCGCCAGCAGCCCATCTATGGGACAGGGTGCGGAGACCCAGTACTTC.

This rearrangement joins TRBV7-6 to TRBJ2-7; TRBD2 is a possible D gene (6 bases). Trimming took 3 bases from V and 2 from J, leaving 11 bases between them. The CDR3 totals 14 residues. Germline-derived CDR1 and CDR2 are SGHVS and FNYEAQ. The CDR3 loop is CASSLWDSPYEQYF. The CDR3 region has the DNA TGTGCCAGCAGCTTGTGGGACTCCCCCTACGAGCAGTACTTC.

There are many counts of this clonotype. This chain joins TRBV5-6 and TRBJ2-5, with TRBD1 as a possible D gene (5 bases). CDR1 SGHDT and CDR2 YYEEEE come from the germline V gene. Trimming took off 2 bases at V and 6 bases at J, with 11 bases between the two ends. This CDR3 contains 13 residues. CDR3 DNA sequence: TGTGCCAGCAGCTTACAGGACGGAAAGACCCAGTACTTC. The encoded protein is CASSLQDGKTQYF.

This chain connects TRBV11-3 to TRBJ2-1, with TRBD1 identical over 7 bases. V shed 1 base, J shed 5 bases, and the junction held 5 bases outside the gene matches. From germline, CDR1 is SGHNT and CDR2 YENEEA. The CDR3 extends over 15 amino acids. CDR3 sequence: CASSLGGQRNNEQFF. The CDR3 nucleotides read TGTGCCAGCAGCTTAGGGGGACAGCGGAACAATGAGCAGTTCTTC.

A few counts support this clonotype. The junction differs from germline at one of its ends, possibly a read error. The chain couples TRBV18 to TRBJ2-1, with 7 bases fitting TRBD1. CDR1 KGHSH and CDR2 LQKENI come from the germline V gene. The CDR3 covers 13 residues. In nucleotides, the CDR3 is TGTGCCAGCTCAGCACCCTCGGACAGGGAGCAGTTCTTC. It translates to CASSAPSDREQFF.

The chain couples TRBV2 to TRBJ2-7; D might be TRBD2 (5 bases). V shed 2 bases and J shed 2 bases, with 10 bases lying between them. The CDR3 has 14 amino acids. Germline CDR1 reads SNHLY; CDR2 reads FYNNEI. The CDR3 DNA reads TGTGCCAGCAGTGAACCGGGGTCTACCTACGAGCAGTACTTC. As protein: CASSEPGSTYEQYF.

This clonotype was observed a few times. The V gene is TRBV11-2, the J gene TRBJ2-3, with 9 bases identical to TRBD1. The CDR3 is made up of 15 amino acids. V gave up 5 bases and J gave up 5 bases; unmatched junction bases: 8. Germline CDR1 is SGHAT and CDR2 is FQNNGV. The CDR3 DNA reads TGTGCCAGCAGCCCAGGGGACAGGGTCATAGATACGCAGTATTTT. As protein: CASSPGDRVIDTQYF.

This clonotype has only a few counts. CDR3 DNA sequence: TGTGCCAGTAGTGGAAGGCTCTGGGACACTGAAGCTTTCTTT. Amino acids: CASSGRLWDTEAFF. The chain has TRBV19 and TRBJ1-1, with D hard to call. This CDR3 contains 14 residues. In germline, CDR1 is LNHDA, CDR2 SQIVND (reference sequence). The V gene lost 5 bases and the J gene lost 3 bases, with 13 bases spanning the gap.

This clonotype was seen a handful of times. The chain couples TRBV4-3 to TRBJ2-2; no reliable D call. CDR1 and CDR2 (germline): LGHNA, YSLEER. This CDR3 has 13 amino acids. V gave up 5 bases and J gave up 6 bases, with 10 bases separating them. The chain's CDR3 is CASSVDPSGELFF. As DNA, the CDR3 is TGCGCCAGCAGCGTCGACCCCTCCGGGGAGCTGTTTTTT.

This clonotype was recorded a few times. The chain employs TRBV4-1 and TRBJ1-1, with no clear D. This CDR3 is 13 amino acids long. Trimming took 0 bases from V and 11 from J, leaving 13 bases between them. The germline V gene has CDR1 MGHRA and CDR2 YSYEKL. The CDR3 region has the DNA TGCGCCAGCAGCCAAGATAGTTCCCTAACGGCTTTCTTT. Translated: CASSQDSSLTAFF.

This clonotype has just a few counts. The chain employs TRBV28 and TRBJ2-3; TRBD2 matches at 10 bases. The J segment lost 3 bases and the V segment lost 11 bases, leaving 8 bases of the junction unmatched. The CDR3 sequence is 14 residues long. CDR1 and CDR2 from the germline V gene are MDHEN and SYDVKM. The CDR3 DNA reads TGTGCCTGGGGAGCGGGGGGGCTGACAGATACGCAGTATTTT. Protein: CAWGAGGLTDTQYF.

The chain joins TRBV11-2 to TRBJ2-7; the match to TRBD1 covers 8 bases. V gave up 1 base and J gave up 2 bases; unmatched junction bases: 4. The CDR3 totals 15 residues. CDR1 and CDR2 from the germline V gene are SGHAT and FQNNGV. CDR3 residues: CASSLGPDRAYEQYF. The CDR3 DNA reads TGTGCCAGCAGCTTAGGTCCGGACAGGGCCTACGAGCAGTACTTC.

At least ten counts were recorded for this clonotype. This sequence joins TRBV28 and TRBJ2-7; D possibly matches TRBD1 or TRBD2 (5 bases each). The germline V gene encodes CDR1 MDHEN and CDR2 SYDVKM. The CDR3 totals 14 residues. V lost 8 bases to trimming and J lost 3 bases, with 17 bases between them. Here the CDR3 reads CASAEGRALYEQYF. The CDR3 region has the DNA TGTGCCAGCGCCGAGGGCAGGGCCCTCTACGAGCAGTACTTC.

The chain links TRBV25-1 to TRBJ2-7; TRBD2 might be the D (7 bases). Germline V CDR1 and CDR2: MGHDK, SYGVNS. The CDR3 contains 14 residues. V dropped 3 bases and J dropped 7 bases, with 16 bases sitting between them. The CDR3: CASSETGGRREQYF. The CDR3 DNA is TGTGCCAGCAGTGAGACGGGGGGCCGGCGGGAGCAGTACTTC.

This clonotype was observed a few times. The rearrangement uses TRBV7-9 and TRBJ2-5, with D maybe TRBD1 (8 bases). This CDR3 is 16 amino acids long. V lost 5 bases and J 2 bases, leaving 18 bases between the germline ends. Germline CDR1 and CDR2: SEHNR and FQNEAQ (reference sequence). The CDR3 region has the DNA TGTGCCAGCAGCCGACAGGGGCCCGGGGGGCAAGAGACCCAGTACTTC. Translated, it gives CASSRQGPGGQETQYF.